The present entry profiles one TCR beta chain with its context. Its antigen is not identified. CD8+ and CD4+ T cells from blood underwent TCR beta sequencing, which was carried out in a high-throughput format. The record originates from a study of CD8 T cells in Susac syndrome. The wider study: Among the sequenced Susac syndrome patients, roughly 6 had active disease while under ten were in remission.

Random hexamers served to reverse transcribe about 0.5 to 1 ug RNA. TCRdb itself ran the immunoSEQ multiplex PCR reads through MiXCR, one entry per CDR3 protein. The sample consists of around 140,000 distinct CDR3 sequences, over 90% of them appearing once. Study observations and caveats: The CD4+ T cell repertoires of Susac syndrome were found to show no clonal expansion.

Germline loops: CDR1 ENHRY, CDR2 SYGVKD. The CDR3 is 16 residues long. The V end was cut by 3 bases, the J end by 0 bases, with 15 bases between. Sequenced material: CD4+ T cells from PBMCs. The sequence came from a human donor with Susac syndrome. The genes are TRBV10-3 and TRBJ2-7; D is unresolved. CDR3 DNA: TGTGCCATCAGTGACCCCGGTCGAGGAAACTCCTACGAGCAGTACTTC. Translation gives CAISDPGRGNSYEQYF.